This TCR beta chain is from a study of T-cell memory formation after mild COVID-19 (TCRdb year 2021). Broadly, across the study: TCR sequence clusters from the two donors were largely donor specific. In a couple of donors, T-cell clones that expanded and contracted after mild COVID-19 were followed by sequencing TCRalpha and TCRbeta repertoires longitudinally. Two young, previously healthy adult volunteers, one female and one male, were included in the cohort.

Broad study findings and their caveats: Some responding clones were found in pre-infection memory, which suggests that pre-existing cross-reactive memory T cells took part in the SARS-CoV-2 response. The study covered only a couple of mild cases, and larger cohorts including severe cases with pre-infection samples were considered necessary. SARS-CoV-2 specificity was not confirmed for the second-wave clones peaking on day 37. From day 15 to 85, contracting clones showed balanced CD4/CD8 phenotypes, whereas a second wave of clones that expanded from day 15 to 37 leaned towards CD4+. Contracting CD4+ clones were found mainly in CM and EM memory subsets, while CD8+ clones were enriched in EMRA.

From the cysteine through the phenylalanine, the CDR3 covers 16 amino acids. The only DNA kept is the CDR3, 48 bases in frame from the first base. The germline V end is reduced by 0 bases and the J end by 0 bases; junction bases left unmatched: 0. Data came from an Illumina NovaSeq 6000. cDNA libraries for TCRalpha and TCRbeta were prepared by 5'RACE using constant-segment primers, with sample barcodes and unique molecular identifiers added. Trizol reagent was used to extract RNA from every sample. Library amplification was performed in two PCR steps, and a second sample barcode and Illumina TruSeq adapters were introduced in the second step. Sequencing of libraries was performed on an Illumina NovaSeq with 2 x 150 bp paired-end reads. Per the original workflow: Reads were demultiplexed and collapsed into UMI-guided consensus sequences with migec v1.2.7. Using mixcr v2.1.11, the UMI consensuses were aligned to TRA and TRB V and J templates and assembled into clonotypes. Clonotypes were classified as expanded or contracted when called significant by both edgeR and NoisET, with noise models trained on biological replicates. For edgeR calls, the cutoffs were a false discovery rate-adjusted p below 0.01 and a log2 fold-change threshold of 1. As an exploratory analysis of dynamics, max-normalized trajectories of the 1000 most abundant clonotypes were examined with PCA combined with hierarchical clustering. Each responding clone was given a CD4 or CD8 phenotype based on the CD4+ and CD8+ repertoires, which had been sequenced separately. TCRdb applied fastp at Q25 and MiXCR to the public reads, then kept only in-frame beta chains. Every CDR3 protein is listed once, alongside the most common genes and DNA of its rows. None of the V and J calls come from the authors' own analysis; TCRdb made them. The sample contains 120,000 to 150,000 distinct CDR3 sequences, over 15% of them found a single time. The top ten clonotypes cover over 2% of the sample.

PBMCs were isolated by Ficoll-Paque density gradient centrifugation. This clonotype has only a few counts. What antigen it recognizes has not been identified. The input lacks base qualities; no much larger clone sits a single base away. In this chain, TRBV12-3 or TRBV12-4 is recombined with TRBJ2-3; 10 central bases correspond to TRBD2. The sample was PBMCs or a T cell subset sorted from them (not recorded which). This receptor was taken from an adult woman who had mild COVID-19 (a few samples of this study predate the infection). The sample titles of this study are shuffled in the database, so cell type and time point are left out; the donor was told from shared clones. Here the CDR3 is given as CASSLALAGSTDTQYF. The bases are TGTGCCAGCAGTTTAGCACTAGCGGGAAGCACAGATACGCAGTATTTT.